This TCR beta chain is drawn from a study of graft-versus-host responses after intestinal transplantation. Looking at the study overall: Isolated intestinal, liver-intestinal, or multivisceral transplants were what recipients had. Recipients across the board were started on anti-thymocyte globulin induction, then kept on tacrolimus and steroids for two to four years. General study findings and limits: Peak circulating GvH clone levels were associated with early post-transplant HvG declines. Some GvH clones appeared in ileal mucosa or blood before recipient bone marrow.

The CDR3 extends over 15 amino acids. Germline V gives CDR1 SGDLS, CDR2 YYNGEE. V lost 0 bases to trimming and J lost 13 bases, with 17 bases between them. Details on this clone: Antigen unknown.

Sequencing was performed with immunoSEQ multiplex PCR; in TCRdb, only in-frame clones are kept and a portion is missing. This sample yields under 90,000 clones, of which about nine tenths are seen a single time; under 0.85% belongs to the top ten. This clonotype originated in a human patient who received an intestinal transplant, so some T cells may come from the graft donor. The sample was PBMCs, taken 98 days after intestinal transplantation. The chain is built from TRBV9 and TRBJ1-6; no clear D. CDR3 bases: TGTGCCAGCAGCGTAGCAGACGGGTTAGGTGGGCCCCTCCACTTT. It codes for CASSVADGLGGPLHF.